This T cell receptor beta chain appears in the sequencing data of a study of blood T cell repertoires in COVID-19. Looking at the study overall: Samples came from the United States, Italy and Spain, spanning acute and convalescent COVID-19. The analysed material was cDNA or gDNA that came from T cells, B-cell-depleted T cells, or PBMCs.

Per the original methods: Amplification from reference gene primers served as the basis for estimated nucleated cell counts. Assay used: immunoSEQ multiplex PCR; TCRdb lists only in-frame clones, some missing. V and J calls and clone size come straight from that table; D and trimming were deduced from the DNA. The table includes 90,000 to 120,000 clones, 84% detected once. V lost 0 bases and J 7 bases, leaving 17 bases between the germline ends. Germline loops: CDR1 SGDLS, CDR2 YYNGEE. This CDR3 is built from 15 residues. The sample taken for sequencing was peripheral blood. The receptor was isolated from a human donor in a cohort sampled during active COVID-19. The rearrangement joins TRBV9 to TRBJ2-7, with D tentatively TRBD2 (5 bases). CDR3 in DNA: TGTGCCAGCAGCGTAGCAGCGGATGGGTTCTGGGAGCAGTACTTC. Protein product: CASSVAADGFWEQYF. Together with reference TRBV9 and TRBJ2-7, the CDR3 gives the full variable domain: DSGVTQTPKHLITATGQRVTLRCSPRSGDLSVYWYQQSLDQGLQFLIQYYNGEERAKGNILERFSAQQFPDLHSELNLSSLELGDSALYFCASSVAADGFWEQYFGPGTRLTVT.